This T cell receptor (beta chain) stems from a study of blood T cell repertoires in COVID-19. About the study: T cells, B-cell-depleted T cells, or PBMCs supplied cDNA or gDNA.

The CDR3 has 18 residues. Trimming took off 0 bases at V and 3 bases at J, with 18 bases between the two ends. Germline lookup yields CDR1 SGHNT and CDR2 YYREEE (reference sequence). Sequencing was performed with immunoSEQ multiplex PCR; in TCRdb, only in-frame clones are kept and a portion is missing. The sample lists some 150,000 clones, roughly 87% seen once, with approximately 4.1% in the top ten. This clonotype was sampled from a woman in her sixties or seventies with active or convalescent COVID-19. Sequencing input: peripheral blood. The J gene is TRBJ2-2, the V gene TRBV5-4; tentatively, D is TRBD2 (5 bases). The CDR3 spells CASSLARLAGLDTGELFF. The DNA for the CDR3 is TGTGCCAGCAGCTTGGCCAGGCTAGCCGGCCTCGACACCGGGGAGCTGTTTTTT. Filled out from reference TRBV5-4 and TRBJ2-2, the complete variable domain reads ETGVTQSPTHLIKTRGQQVTLRCSSQSGHNTVSWYQQALGQGPQFIFQYYREEENGRGNFPPRFSGLQFPNYSSELNVNALELDDSALYLCASSLARLAGLDTGELFFGEGSRLTVL.